Below, one TCR beta chain is given with its context. This clone showed up just once. Its target antigen remains unknown. One base away there is no much larger clone; base qualities are not given. This entry belongs to a study of blood T cell repertoires in COVID-19 (dated by TCRdb to 2018 to 2020). In terms of the full investigation: Samples from collaborators originated in the United States, Italy and Spain and spanned both the acute and convalescent phases of COVID-19. The repertoires were made available in a free public database intended to serve as a resource for research on the immune response to SARS-CoV-2. Samples were obtained from the ongoing ImmuneRACE study (first 160 participants) and from roughly 1,300 subjects provided by 6 global collaborators. Where available, HLA class I and class II types were obtained from metadata supplied by the sample provider rather than from assay-based typing. Nearly every sample came with metadata listing a de-identified subject ID, COVID-19 status, age in years and sex. The dataset comprised deeply sampled blood TCRbeta repertoires from subjects exposed to, actively infected with, or recovered from COVID-19. The material from the prospective study consisted of cDNA or gDNA derived from T cells, B-cell-depleted T cells, or PBMCs. The research as a whole found: How much clinical and demographic metadata was included differed by source and by participant, and the metadata was provided uncurated.

TCRbeta CDR3 regions were amplified from genomic DNA using the immunoSEQ Assay, a bias-controlled multiplex PCR. The authors' pipeline ran thus. The number of nucleated cells in each sample was estimated by amplification of reference gene primers within the assay. To quantify the absolute abundance of each unique TCRbeta CDR3 rearrangement, sequence reads were collapsed and filtered. For each sample, productive Simpson clonality was calculated as the square root of Simpson's diversity index across productive rearrangements. TCRdb stores this immuneACCESS table with in-frame sequences only. Part of the clones is absent; in the studies checked, under half of the shortfall reflects unresolved V genes, and no reason is known for the rest. For V, J and clone size, that table is used; D and trimming come from the DNA. A total of around 290,000 clones appear in this sample, roughly 91% of them only once. About 4.6% of the sample comes from the top ten.

Each collaborating institution followed its own protocols to collect whole blood in K2EDTA tubes. For TCRbeta analysis, collaborator samples were shipped as frozen whole blood, as isolated PBMCs, or as DNA extracted from either sample type. The V end gives up 10 bases and the J end 3 bases, leaving 5 bases in the junction not matched to a gene. In the germline V gene, CDR1 corresponds to SGHAT and CDR2 to FQNNGV. Measured from the cysteine to the phenylalanine, the CDR3 is 13 residues long. The kept DNA is CDR3 alone, 39 bases in frame from the first base. The sequenced sample consisted of peripheral blood. The chain is made from TRBV11-2 and TRBJ1-5, with 8 bases in between that match TRBD1. The sequence derives from a man aged 35 to 55 with acute or convalescent COVID-19. The CDR3 reads as follows: CATATGANQPQHF. The DNA is as follows: TGTGCCACCGCGACAGGGGCCAATCAGCCCCAGCATTTT.